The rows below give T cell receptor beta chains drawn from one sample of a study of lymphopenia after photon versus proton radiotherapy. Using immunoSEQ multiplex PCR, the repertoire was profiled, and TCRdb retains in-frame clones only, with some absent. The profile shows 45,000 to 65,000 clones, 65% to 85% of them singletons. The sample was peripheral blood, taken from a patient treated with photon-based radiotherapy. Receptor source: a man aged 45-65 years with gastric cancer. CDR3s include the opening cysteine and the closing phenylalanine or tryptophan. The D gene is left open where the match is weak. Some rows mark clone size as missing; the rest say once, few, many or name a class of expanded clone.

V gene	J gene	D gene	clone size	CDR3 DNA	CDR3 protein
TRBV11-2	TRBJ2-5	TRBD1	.	TGTGCCAGCAGCCAAGGACAGGGTAGCCCCCGGGAGACCCAGTACTTC	CASSQGQGSPRETQYF
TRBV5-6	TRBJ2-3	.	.	TGTGCCAGCAGCAAGGACAGCGTTTCTTTCGCAGATACGCAGTATTTT	CASSKDSVSFADTQYF
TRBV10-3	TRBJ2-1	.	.	TGTGCCATCAGTGAAAAGGGTCCACAAAGCTACAATGAGCAGTTCTTC	CAISEKGPQSYNEQFF
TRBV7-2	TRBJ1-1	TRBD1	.	TGTGCCAGCAGACCCCAGACAGGGTTGAACACTGAAGCTTTCTTT	CASRPQTGLNTEAFF
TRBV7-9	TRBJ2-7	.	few	TGTGCCAGCAGCTTACGGGGCATCACCTACGAGCAGTACTTC	CASSLRGITYEQYF
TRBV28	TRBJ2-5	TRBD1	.	TGTGCCAGCAGCCCCACCGGGACAGGGGCGGGGTACTTC	CASSPTGTGAGYF
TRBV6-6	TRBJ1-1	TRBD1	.	TGTGCCAGCAGTCGAGGGACAGGGATGGGCACTGAAGCTTTCTTT	CASSRGTGMGTEAFF
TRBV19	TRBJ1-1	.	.	TGTGCCAGTAGTGCACACACGAGAGCCGGGGCTTTCTTT	CASSAHTRAGAFF
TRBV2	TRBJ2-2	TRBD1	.	TGTGCCAGCAAAGACAGGGTGAACACCGGGGAGCTGTTTTTT	CASKDRVNTGELFF
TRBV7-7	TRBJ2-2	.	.	TGTGCCAGCACGACAGGGAACACCGGGGAGCTGTTTTTT	CASTTGNTGELFF
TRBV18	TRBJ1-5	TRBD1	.	TGTGCCAGCTCACTCCGGGACAGGGAACAGCCCCAGCATTTT	CASSLRDREQPQHF
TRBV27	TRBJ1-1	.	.	TGTGCCAGCAGTCTGGGACCTCGGGGCGGTGAAGCTTTCTTT	CASSLGPRGGEAFF
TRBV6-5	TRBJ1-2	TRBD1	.	TGTGCCAGCAGTTACTCTTGGGGACAGGGGAAGTATGGCTACACCTTC	CASSYSWGQGKYGYTF
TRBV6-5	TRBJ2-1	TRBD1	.	TGTGCCAGCAGTAGGGACAGGGTAAATGAGCAGTTCTTC	CASSRDRVNEQFF
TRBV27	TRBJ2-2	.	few	TGTGCCAGCAGTTTATTGACTATGACCGGGGAGCTGTTTTTT	CASSLLTMTGELFF
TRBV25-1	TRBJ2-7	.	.	TGTGCCAGCAGAGAAGGGTCTGGCCACGAGCAGTACTTC	CASREGSGHEQYF
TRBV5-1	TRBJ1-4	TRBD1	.	TGCGCCAGCAGCTTTCAGGGGGCAGGAGGTGAAAAACTGTTTTTT	CASSFQGAGGEKLFF
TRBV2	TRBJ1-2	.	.	TGTGCCAGCGTCAGGGACTATGGCTACACCTTC	CASVRDYGYTF
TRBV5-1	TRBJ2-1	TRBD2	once	TGCGCCAGCACCCAGCGGGAGGGGGGCAATGAGCAGTTCTTC	CASTQREGGNEQFF
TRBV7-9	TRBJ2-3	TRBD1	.	TGTGCCAGCAGCTTAAAGGGGGCCCCAGATACGCAGTATTTT	CASSLKGAPDTQYF
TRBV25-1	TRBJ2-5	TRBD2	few	TGTGCCAGCAGTGACGCTAGCGGATCCCCCCAAGAGACCCAGTACTTC	CASSDASGSPQETQYF
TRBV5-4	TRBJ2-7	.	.	TGTGCCAGCAGCTTAGGGCGGGACTGGGGGTTCGAGCAGTACTTC	CASSLGRDWGFEQYF
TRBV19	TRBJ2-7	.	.	TGTGCCAGTAGTATAGATCAGGGCTACGAGCAGTACTTC	CASSIDQGYEQYF
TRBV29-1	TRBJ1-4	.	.	TGCAGCGTTGTATCAGGGGCTAATGAAAAACTGTTTTTT	CSVVSGANEKLFF
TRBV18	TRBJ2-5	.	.	TGTGCCAGCTCACCACTTCGCCAAGAGACCCAGTACTTC	CASSPLRQETQYF
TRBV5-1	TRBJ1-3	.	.	TGCGCCAGCAGCTTACCGGGGGCGGATGGAAACACCATATATTTT	CASSLPGADGNTIYF
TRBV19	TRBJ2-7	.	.	TGTGCCAGCCGGGACCCTCTCTTCTCCTACGAGCAGTACTTC	CASRDPLFSYEQYF
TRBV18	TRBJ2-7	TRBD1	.	TGTGCCAGCTCACCTTCAGGACAGGGGCGTGAGCAGTACTTC	CASSPSGQGREQYF
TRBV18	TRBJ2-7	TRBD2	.	TGTGCCAGCTCGCAGACTAGCGGGAGGGGCCACGAGCAGTACTTC	CASSQTSGRGHEQYF
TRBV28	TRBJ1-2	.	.	TGTGCCAGCACCGCCCTCGGACGAGAGGAGGGCTACACCTTC	CASTALGREEGYTF
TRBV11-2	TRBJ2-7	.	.	TGTGCCAGCAGCTTAGCCTCCTCACAGGGGAGGTACGAGCAGTACTTC	CASSLASSQGRYEQYF
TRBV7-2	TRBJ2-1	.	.	TGTGCCAGCAGCTTAGGGGCACCCACTGAGCAGTTCTTC	CASSLGAPTEQFF
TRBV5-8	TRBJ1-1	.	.	TGTGCCAGCAGCCCCGAGGGAAACAACCTCTGGACTGAAGCTTTCTTT	CASSPEGNNLWTEAFF
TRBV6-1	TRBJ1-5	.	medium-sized	TGTGCCAGCAGCAGGGGCCTCAATCAGCCCCAGCATTTT	CASSRGLNQPQHF
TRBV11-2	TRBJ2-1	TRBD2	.	TGTGCCAGCAGCTTCCCGGGACTAGCCTACAATGAGCAGTTCTTC	CASSFPGLAYNEQFF
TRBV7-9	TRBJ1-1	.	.	TGTGCCAGCAGCTTTTCGGACAACACTGAAGCTTTCTTT	CASSFSDNTEAFF
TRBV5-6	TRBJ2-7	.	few	TGTGCCAGCAGCCGGGTAGGTCCCTACGAGCAGTACTTC	CASSRVGPYEQYF
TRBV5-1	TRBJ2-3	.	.	TGCGCCAGCAGCCGCGAACATGTGGATACGCAGTATTTT	CASSREHVDTQYF
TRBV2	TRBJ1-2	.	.	TGTGCCAGCGTGAAGGGAGAGACTTCTAACTATGGCTACACCTTC	CASVKGETSNYGYTF
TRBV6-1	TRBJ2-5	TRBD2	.	TGTGCCAGCAGCCCAGAGGGACTAGCGAGGGAGACCCAGTACTTC	CASSPEGLARETQYF
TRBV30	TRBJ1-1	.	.	TGTGCCTGGAGTGAGCCAGGGAGGACTGAAGCTTTCTTT	CAWSEPGRTEAFF
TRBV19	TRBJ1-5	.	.	TGTGCCAGTAGTATAACTCGGTTTTCTTATCAGCCCCAGCATTTT	CASSITRFSYQPQHF
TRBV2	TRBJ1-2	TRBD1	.	TGTGCCAGCAGTGTTGAACAGGGGTACTATGGCTACACCTTC	CASSVEQGYYGYTF
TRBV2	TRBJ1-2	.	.	TGTGCCAGCAGGCCTACAGGGAAAGGCGGCTACACCTTC	CASRPTGKGGYTF
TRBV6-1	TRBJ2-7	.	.	TGTGCCAGCGACTCCCTACCGGGCTACGAGCAGTACTTC	CASDSLPGYEQYF
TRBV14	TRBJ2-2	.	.	TGTGCCAGCAGCCACCAGAACACCGGGGAGCTGTTTTTT	CASSHQNTGELFF
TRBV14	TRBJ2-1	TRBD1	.	TGTGCCAGCAGCCAAGTATCGTCCATCCGGGACAGGGGTCGGCAGTTCTTC	CASSQVSSIRDRGRQFF